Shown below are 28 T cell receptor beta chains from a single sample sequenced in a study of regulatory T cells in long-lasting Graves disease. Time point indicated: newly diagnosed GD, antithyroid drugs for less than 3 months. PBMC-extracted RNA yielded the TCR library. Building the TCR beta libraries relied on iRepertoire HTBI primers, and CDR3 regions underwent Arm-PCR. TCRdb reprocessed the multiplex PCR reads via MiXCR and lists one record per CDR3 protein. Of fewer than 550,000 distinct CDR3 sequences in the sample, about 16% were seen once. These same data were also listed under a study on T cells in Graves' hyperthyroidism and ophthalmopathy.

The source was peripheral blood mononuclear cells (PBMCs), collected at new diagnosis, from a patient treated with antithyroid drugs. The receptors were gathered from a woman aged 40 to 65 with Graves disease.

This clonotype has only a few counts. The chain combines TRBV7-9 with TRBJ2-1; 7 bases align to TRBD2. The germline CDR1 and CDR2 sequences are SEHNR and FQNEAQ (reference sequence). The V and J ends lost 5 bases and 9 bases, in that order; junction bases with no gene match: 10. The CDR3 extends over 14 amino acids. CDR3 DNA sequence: TGTGCCAGCAGCCCGGGACTAACGAATGTTGAGCAGTTCTTC. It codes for CASSPGLTNVEQFF.

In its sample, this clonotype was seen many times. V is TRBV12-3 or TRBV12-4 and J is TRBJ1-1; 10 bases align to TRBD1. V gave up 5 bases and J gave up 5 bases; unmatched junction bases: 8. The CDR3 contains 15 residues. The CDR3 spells CASSPRDRGLTEAFF. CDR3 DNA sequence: TGTGCCAGCAGTCCGAGGGACAGGGGACTAACTGAAGCTTTCTTT.

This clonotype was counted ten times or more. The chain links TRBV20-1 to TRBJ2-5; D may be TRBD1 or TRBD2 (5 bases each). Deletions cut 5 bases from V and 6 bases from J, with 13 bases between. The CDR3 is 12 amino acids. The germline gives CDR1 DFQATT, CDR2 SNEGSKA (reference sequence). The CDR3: CSAPGTTKTQYF. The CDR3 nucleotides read TGCAGTGCTCCCGGGACGACGAAGACCCAGTACTTC.

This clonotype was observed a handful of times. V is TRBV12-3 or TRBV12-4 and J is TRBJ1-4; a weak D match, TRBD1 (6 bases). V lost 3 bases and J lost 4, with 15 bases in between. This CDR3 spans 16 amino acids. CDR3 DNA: TGTGCCAGCAGTTTCTGGGCTGGGGGCAATAATGAAAAACTGTTTTTT. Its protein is CASSFWAGGNNEKLFF.

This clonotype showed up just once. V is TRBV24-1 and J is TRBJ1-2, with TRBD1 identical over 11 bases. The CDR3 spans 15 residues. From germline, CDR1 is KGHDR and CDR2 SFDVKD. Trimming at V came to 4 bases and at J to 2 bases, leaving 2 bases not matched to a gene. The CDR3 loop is CATSEGDRGNYGYTF. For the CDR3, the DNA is TGTGCCACCAGTGAGGGGGACAGGGGGAACTATGGCTACACCTTC.

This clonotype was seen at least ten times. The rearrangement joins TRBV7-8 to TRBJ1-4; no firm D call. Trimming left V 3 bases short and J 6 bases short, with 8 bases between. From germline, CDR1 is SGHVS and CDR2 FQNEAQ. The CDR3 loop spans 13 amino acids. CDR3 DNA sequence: TGTGCCAGCAGCTTCGGAACGGATGAAAAACTGTTTTTT. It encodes CASSFGTDEKLFF.

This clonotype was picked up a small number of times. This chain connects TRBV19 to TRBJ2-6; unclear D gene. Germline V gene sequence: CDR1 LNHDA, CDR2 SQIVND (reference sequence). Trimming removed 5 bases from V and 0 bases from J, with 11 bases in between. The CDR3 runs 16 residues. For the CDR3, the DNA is TGTGCCAGTAGTGGTCGACCGCGCTCTGGGGCCAACGTCCTGACTTTC. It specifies CASSGRPRSGANVLTF.

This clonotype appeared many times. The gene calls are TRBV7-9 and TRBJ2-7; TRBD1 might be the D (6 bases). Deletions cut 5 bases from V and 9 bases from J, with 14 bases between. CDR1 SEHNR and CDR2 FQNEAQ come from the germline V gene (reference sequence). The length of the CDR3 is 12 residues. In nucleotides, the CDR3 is TGTGCCAGCAGCCCAACAGGGTCAGTGCAGTACTTC. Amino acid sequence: CASSPTGSVQYF.

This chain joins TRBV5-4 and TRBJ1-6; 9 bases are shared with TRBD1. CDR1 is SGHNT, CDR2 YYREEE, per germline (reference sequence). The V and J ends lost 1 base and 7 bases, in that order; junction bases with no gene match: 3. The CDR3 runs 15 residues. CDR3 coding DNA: TGTGCCAGCAGCTTGCGAGGACAGGGGAATTCACCCCTCCACTTT. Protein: CASSLRGQGNSPLHF.

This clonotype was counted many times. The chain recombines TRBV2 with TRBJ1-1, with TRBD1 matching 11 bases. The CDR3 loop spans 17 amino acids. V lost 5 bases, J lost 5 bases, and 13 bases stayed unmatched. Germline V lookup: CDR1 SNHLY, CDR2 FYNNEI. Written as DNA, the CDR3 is TGTGCCAGCAGTTCTGGACAGGGGGCGAGGATGGGAACTGAAGCTTTCTTT. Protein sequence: CASSSGQGARMGTEAFF.

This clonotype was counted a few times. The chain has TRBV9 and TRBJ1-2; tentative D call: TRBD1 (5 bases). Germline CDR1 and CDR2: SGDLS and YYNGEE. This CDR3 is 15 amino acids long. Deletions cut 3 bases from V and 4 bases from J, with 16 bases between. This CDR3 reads CASSEGPQSGYGYTF. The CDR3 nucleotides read TGTGCCAGCAGCGAGGGACCCCAATCGGGCTATGGCTACACCTTC.

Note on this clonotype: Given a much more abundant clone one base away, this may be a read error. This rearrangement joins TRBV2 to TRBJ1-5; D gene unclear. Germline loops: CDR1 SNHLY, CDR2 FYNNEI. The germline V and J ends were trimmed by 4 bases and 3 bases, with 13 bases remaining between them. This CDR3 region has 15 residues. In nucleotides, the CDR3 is TGTGCCAGCAGTGGTTCGGGGATGGTCAATCAGCCCCAGCATTTT. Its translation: CASSGSGMVNQPQHF.

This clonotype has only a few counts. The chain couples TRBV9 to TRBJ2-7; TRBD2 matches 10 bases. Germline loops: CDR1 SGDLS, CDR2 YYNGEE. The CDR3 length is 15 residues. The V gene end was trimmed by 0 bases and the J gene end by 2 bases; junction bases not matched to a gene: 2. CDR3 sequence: CASSVASGGTYEQYF. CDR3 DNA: TGTGCCAGCAGCGTAGCTAGCGGGGGAACCTACGAGCAGTACTTC.

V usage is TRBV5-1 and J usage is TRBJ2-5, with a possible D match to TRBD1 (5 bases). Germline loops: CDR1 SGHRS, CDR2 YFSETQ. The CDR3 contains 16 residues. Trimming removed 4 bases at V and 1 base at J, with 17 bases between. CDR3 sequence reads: CASSPSAPGIQETQYF. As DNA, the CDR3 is TGCGCCAGCAGCCCTTCCGCCCCAGGGATCCAAGAGACCCAGTACTTC. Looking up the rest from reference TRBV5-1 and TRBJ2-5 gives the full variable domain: KAGVTQTPRYLIKTRGQQVTLSCSPISGHRSVSWYQQTPGQGLQFLFEYFSETQRNKGNFPGRFSGRQFSNSRSEMNVSTLELGDSALYLCASSPSAPGIQETQYFGPGTRLLVL.

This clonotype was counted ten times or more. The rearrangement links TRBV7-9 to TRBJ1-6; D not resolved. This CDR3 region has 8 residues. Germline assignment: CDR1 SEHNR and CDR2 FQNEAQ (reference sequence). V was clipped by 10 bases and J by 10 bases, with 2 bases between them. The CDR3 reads CAISPLHF. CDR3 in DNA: TGTGCCATCTCACCCCTCCACTTT.

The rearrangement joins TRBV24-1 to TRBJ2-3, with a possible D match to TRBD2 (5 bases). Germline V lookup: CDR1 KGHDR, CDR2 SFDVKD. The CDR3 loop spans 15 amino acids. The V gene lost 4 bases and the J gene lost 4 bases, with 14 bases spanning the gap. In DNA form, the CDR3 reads TGTGCCACCAGTGACGGACTCTTCTTGTCAGATACGCAGTATTTT. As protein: CATSDGLFLSDTQYF.

This CDR3 is CASSLVAATIGYTF. CDR3 in DNA: TGTGCCAGCAGCTTAGTGGCAGCGACTATAGGCTACACCTTC. The rearrangement joins TRBV7-9 to TRBJ1-2; no clear D. The CDR3 sequence is 14 residues long. The V end was cut by 1 base, the J end by 8 bases, with 14 bases between. CDR1 is SEHNR and CDR2 is FQNEAQ in the germline V gene (reference sequence).

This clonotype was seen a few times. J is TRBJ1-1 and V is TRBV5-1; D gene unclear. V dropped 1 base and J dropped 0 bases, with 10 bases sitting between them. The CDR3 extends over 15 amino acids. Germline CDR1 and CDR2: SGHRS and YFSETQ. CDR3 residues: CASSLWQSMNTEAFF. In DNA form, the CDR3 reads TGCGCCAGCAGCTTGTGGCAGAGCATGAACACTGAAGCTTTCTTT.

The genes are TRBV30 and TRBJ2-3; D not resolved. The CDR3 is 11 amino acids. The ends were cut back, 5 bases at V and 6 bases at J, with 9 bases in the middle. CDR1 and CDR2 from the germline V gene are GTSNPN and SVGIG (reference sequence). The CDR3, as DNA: TGTGCCTGGGCTAGAGAGGATACGCAGTATTTT. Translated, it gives CAWAREDTQYF.

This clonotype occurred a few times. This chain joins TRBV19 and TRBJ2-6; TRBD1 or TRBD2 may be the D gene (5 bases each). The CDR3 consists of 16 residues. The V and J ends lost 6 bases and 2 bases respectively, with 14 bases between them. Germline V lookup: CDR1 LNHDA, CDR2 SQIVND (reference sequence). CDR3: CASSPAGRAGANVLTF. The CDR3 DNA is TGTGCCAGTAGCCCCGCGGGCAGGGCTGGGGCCAACGTCCTGACTTTC.

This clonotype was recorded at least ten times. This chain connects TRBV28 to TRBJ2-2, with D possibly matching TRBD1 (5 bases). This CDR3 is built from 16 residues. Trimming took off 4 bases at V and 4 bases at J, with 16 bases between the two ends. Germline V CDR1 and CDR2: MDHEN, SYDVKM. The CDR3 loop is CASSSGFSHFTGELFF. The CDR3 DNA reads TGTGCCAGCAGTTCAGGGTTCTCCCACTTCACCGGGGAGCTGTTTTTT.

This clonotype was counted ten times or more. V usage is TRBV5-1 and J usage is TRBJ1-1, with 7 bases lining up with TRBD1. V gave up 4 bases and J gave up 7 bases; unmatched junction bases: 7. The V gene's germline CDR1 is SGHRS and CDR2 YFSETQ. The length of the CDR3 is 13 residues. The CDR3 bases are TGCGCCAGCAGCGCACAGGGGACCTTTGAAGCTTTCTTT. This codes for CASSAQGTFEAFF.

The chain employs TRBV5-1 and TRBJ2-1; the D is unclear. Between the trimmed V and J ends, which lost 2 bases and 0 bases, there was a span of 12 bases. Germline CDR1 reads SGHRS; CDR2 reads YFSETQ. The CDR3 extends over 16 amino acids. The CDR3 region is CASSFLVSGSYNEQFF. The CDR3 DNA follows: TGCGCCAGCAGCTTTCTCGTGTCGGGCTCCTACAATGAGCAGTTCTTC.

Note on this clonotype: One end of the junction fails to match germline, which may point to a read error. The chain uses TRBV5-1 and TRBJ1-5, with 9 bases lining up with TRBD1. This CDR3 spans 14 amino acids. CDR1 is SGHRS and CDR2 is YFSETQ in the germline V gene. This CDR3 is CVSSKGQGGQPQHF. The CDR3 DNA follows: TGCGTCAGCAGCAAGGGACAGGGTGGTCAGCCCCAGCATTTT. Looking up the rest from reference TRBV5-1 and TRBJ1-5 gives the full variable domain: KAGVTQTPRYLIKTRGQQVTLSCSPISGHRSVSWYQQTPGQGLQFLFEYFSETQRNKGNFPGRFSGRQFSNSRSEMNVSTLELGDSALYLCVSSKGQGGQPQHFGDGTRLSIL.

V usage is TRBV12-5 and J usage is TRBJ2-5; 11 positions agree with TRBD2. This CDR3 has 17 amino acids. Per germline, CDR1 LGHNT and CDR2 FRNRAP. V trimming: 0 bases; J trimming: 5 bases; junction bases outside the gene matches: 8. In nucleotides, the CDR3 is TGTGCTAGTGGTTTGGTCAGTAGCGGGGGGGCGGGGGAGACCCAGTACTTC. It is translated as CASGLVSSGGAGETQYF. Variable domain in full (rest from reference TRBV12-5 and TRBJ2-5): DARVTQTPRHKVTEMGQEVTMRCQPILGHNTVFWYRQTMMQGLELLAYFRNRAPLDDSGMPKDRFSAEMPDATLATLKIQPSEPRDSAVYFCASGLVSSGGAGETQYFGPGTRLLVL.

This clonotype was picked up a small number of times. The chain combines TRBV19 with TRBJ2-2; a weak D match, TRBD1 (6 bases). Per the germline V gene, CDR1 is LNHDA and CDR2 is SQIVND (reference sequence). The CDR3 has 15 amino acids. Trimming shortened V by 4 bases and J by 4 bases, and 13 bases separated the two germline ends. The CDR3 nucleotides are TGTGCCAGTAGTACCCGCGAAGGGGGCACCGGGGAGCTGTTTTTT. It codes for CASSTREGGTGELFF.

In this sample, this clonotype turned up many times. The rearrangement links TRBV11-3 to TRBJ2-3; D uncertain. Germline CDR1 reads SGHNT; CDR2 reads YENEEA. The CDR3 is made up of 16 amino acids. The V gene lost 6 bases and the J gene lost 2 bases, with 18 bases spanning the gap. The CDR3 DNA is TGTGCCAGCAGTAACGATCACCAAAAACACACAGATACGCAGTATTTT. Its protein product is CASSNDHQKHTDTQYF.

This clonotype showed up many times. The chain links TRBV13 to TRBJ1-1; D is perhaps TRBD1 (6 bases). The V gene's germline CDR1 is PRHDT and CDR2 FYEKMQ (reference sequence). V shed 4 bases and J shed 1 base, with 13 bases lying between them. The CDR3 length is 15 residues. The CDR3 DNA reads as TGTGCCAGCAGCTCACCCCAGGGGCCGAACACTGAAGCTTTCTTT. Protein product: CASSSPQGPNTEAFF.